These 18 T cell receptor beta chains share one sample of origin, sequenced in a study of blood T cells in healthy people across ages. Alongside a J-beta primer mix, a sample-barcoded 5' primer served in a second PCR lasting about 7 to 11 cycles. One entry per CDR3 protein, called by TCRdb with MiXCR from the 5' RACE reads. The sample lists over 1.5 million distinct CDR3 sequences; roughly 49% were seen once. The sample consisted of blood. The receptors here all came from a woman between 35 and 50 years old in good health.

The CDR3 spells CASSLVGLAGYEQYF. CDR3 DNA sequence: TGTGCCAGCAGCTTAGTCGGCCTAGCGGGGTACGAGCAGTACTTC. This chain links TRBV7-2 with TRBJ2-7; 9 bases map to TRBD2. Per germline, CDR1 SGHTA and CDR2 FQGNSA. Trimming at V came to 1 base and at J to 4 bases, leaving 5 bases not matched to a gene. CDR3 size: 15 residues.

The chain couples TRBV15 to TRBJ2-7; 7 bases map to TRBD2. The V gene's germline CDR1 is LNHNV and CDR2 YYDKDF (reference sequence). The CDR3 is made up of 17 amino acids. Trimming cost V 0 bases and J 3 bases; bases outside gene matches: 11. CDR3 protein: CATSRDSRILAVYEQYF. DNA for the CDR3: TGTGCCACCAGCAGAGATTCCCGAATCCTAGCGGTCTACGAGCAGTACTTC.

This clonotype was counted once. The chain couples TRBV7-9 to TRBJ2-5; D possibly corresponds to TRBD2 (7 bases). CDR3 size: 18 residues. V dropped 2 bases and J dropped 11 bases, with 30 bases sitting between them. Germline V gives CDR1 SEHNR, CDR2 FQNEAQ (reference sequence). The CDR3 DNA sequence: TGTGCCAGCAGCTTAAGCCCCTCCTTGGGGGGGGGCAACAATGAGCAGTACTTC. Translating it yields CASSLSPSLGGGNNEQYF.

This clonotype has just one count. The V gene is TRBV28, the J gene TRBJ2-1; D is perhaps TRBD2 (6 bases). V was pared by 5 bases and J by 2 bases, with 19 bases between. This CDR3 has 17 residues. CDR1 and CDR2 from the germline V gene are MDHEN and SYDVKM. CDR3 amino acids: CASSPLAGGTTYNEQFF. The DNA of the CDR3 is TGTGCCAGCAGTCCCCTGGCCGGGGGTACGACCTACAATGAGCAGTTCTTC. Together with reference TRBV28 and TRBJ2-1, the CDR3 gives the full variable domain: DVKVTQSSRYLVKRTGEKVFLECVQDMDHENMFWYRQDPGLGLRLIYFSYDVKMKEKGDIPEGYSVSREKKERFSLILESASTNQTSMYLCASSPLAGGTTYNEQFFGPGTRLTVL.

This clonotype was observed a few times. This chain uses TRBV29-1 with TRBJ1-2; D uncertain. Germline CDR1 and CDR2: SQVTM and ANQGSEA. Trimming stripped 7 bases from V and 4 bases from J, with 13 bases between. The CDR3 runs to 12 residues. This CDR3 is CSAKNEGYGYTF. The CDR3 DNA sequence: TGCAGCGCCAAGAACGAAGGCTATGGCTACACCTTC. Drawing the rest from reference TRBV29-1 and TRBJ1-2, the complete variable domain is SAVISQKPSRDICQRGTSLTIQCQVDSQVTMMFWYRQQPGQSLTLIATANQGSEATYESGFVIDKFPISRPNLTFSTLTVSNMSPEDSSIYLCSAKNEGYGYTFGSGTRLTVV.

This clonotype showed up just a few times. In DNA form, the CDR3 reads TGCAGCGTGGTGACGGCCCAGGGCGAGCAGTACTTC. Translation gives CSVVTAQGEQYF. The V call is TRBV29-1, the J call TRBJ2-7, with a possible D match to TRBD1 (5 bases). Germline-derived CDR1 and CDR2 are SQVTM and ANQGSEA. Trimming left V 6 bases short and J 6 bases short, with 15 bases between. The CDR3 spans 12 residues.

The chain has TRBV5-1 and TRBJ2-3, with D possibly matching TRBD2 (5 bases). The ends were cut back, 5 bases at V and 4 bases at J, with 11 bases in the middle. The CDR3 spans 13 residues. Germline values: CDR1 SGHRS, CDR2 YFSETQ. The CDR3 spells CASRVGVPDTQYF. CDR3 bases: TGCGCCAGCAGAGTCGGGGTCCCAGATACGCAGTATTTT.

In this sample, this clonotype turned up a few times. The gene calls are TRBV5-5 and TRBJ1-2, with D uncertain. Between the trimmed V and J ends, which lost 2 bases and 5 bases, there was a span of 19 bases. The CDR3 contains 16 residues. Germline V lookup: CDR1 SGHKS, CDR2 YYEKEE (reference sequence). CDR3 DNA: TGTGCCAGCAGCTTCCAAGCCGAGACACGTCTATATGGCTACACCTTC. It specifies CASSFQAETRLYGYTF.

Of note for this clonotype: One end of the junction varies from germline; a read error may be responsible. This chain links TRBV29-1 with TRBJ2-7; 8 nucleotides line up with TRBD1. CDR3 length equals 13 residues. Germline V lookup: CDR1 SQVTM, CDR2 ANQGSEA. Here the CDR3 reads CGVGGQVSYEQYF. The DNA for the CDR3 is TGCGGCGTGGGGGGACAGGTCTCCTACGAGCAGTACTTC.

This chain uses TRBV12-3 or TRBV12-4 with TRBJ2-7, with D uncertain. The ends were cut back, 2 bases at V and 6 bases at J, with 14 bases in the middle. The CDR3 length is 14 residues. For the CDR3, the DNA is TGTGCCAGCAGTTTAATAGGGTACTCTAGCGAGCAGTACTTC. Translated: CASSLIGYSSEQYF.

The chain uses TRBV6-2 or TRBV6-3 and TRBJ1-5; D might be TRBD1 (5 bases). Germline CDR1 is MNHEY and CDR2 is SVGEGT. Trimming left V 2 bases short and J 2 bases short, with 7 bases between. The CDR3 spans 14 residues. CDR3 loop: CASSYGGGNQPQHF. CDR3 nucleotides: TGTGCCAGCAGTTACGGGGGAGGCAATCAGCCCCAGCATTTT.

The chain recombines TRBV7-9 with TRBJ2-1; no clear D. The ends were cut back, 0 bases at V and 6 bases at J, with 15 bases in the middle. The germline CDR1 and CDR2 sequences are SEHNR and FQNEAQ (reference sequence). The CDR3 runs 16 residues. The CDR3 protein is CASSLAQVLQGNEQFF. Here the CDR3 DNA reads TGTGCCAGCAGCTTAGCCCAGGTTCTCCAAGGCAATGAGCAGTTCTTC.

The chain couples TRBV4-1 to TRBJ1-5; 7 bases are a match to TRBD1. After removal of 0 bases from V and 13 bases from J, the junction contained 3 bases not matched to a gene. In germline, CDR1 is MGHRA, CDR2 YSYEKL. This CDR3 is 12 amino acids long. The CDR3 protein is CASSQETGPQHF. CDR3 sequence (DNA): TGCGCCAGCAGCCAAGAGACAGGGCCTCAGCATTTT.

J is TRBJ2-7 and V is TRBV5-6; TRBD1 matches 8 bases. The CDR3 consists of 16 residues. J lost 2 bases, V lost 4 bases, and 11 bases had no gene match. Germline-derived CDR1 and CDR2 are SGHDT and YYEEEE. The CDR3 DNA follows: TGTGCCAGCAGCCCGACCCGACAGGGGATAGCCTACGAGCAGTACTTC. It is translated as CASSPTRQGIAYEQYF.

This chain joins TRBV7-6 and TRBJ2-5, with TRBD1 as a possible D gene (5 bases). Germline V gene lookup returns CDR1 SGHVS and CDR2 FNYEAQ. V dropped 7 bases and J dropped 1 base, with 16 bases sitting between them. This CDR3 has 15 residues. The DNA for the CDR3 is TGTGCCAGCACCCTAGGGGCTAGTACCCAAGAGACCCAGTACTTC. This codes for CASTLGASTQETQYF.

V and J are TRBV6-5 and TRBJ2-1, with D maybe TRBD2 (7 bases). CDR1 is MNHEY, CDR2 SVGAGI, per germline. The CDR3 is 15 residues long. Trimming removed 2 bases from V and 7 bases from J, with 15 bases in between. In DNA, the CDR3 is TGTGCCAGCAGTTACCCTGCGGGGGCGAGGAATGAGCAGTTCTTC. The encoded protein is CASSYPAGARNEQFF.

Worth noting for this clonotype: An end of the junction differs from the germline gene, which may be a read error. The V and J genes are TRBV6-5 and TRBJ2-1; D is ambiguous. This CDR3 is built from 14 residues. Germline CDR1 is MNHEY and CDR2 is SVGAGI. The CDR3 nucleotides read TGTGCCAGCAGTGACTCCGACACTGACAATGAGCAGTTCTTC. Translating it yields CASSDSDTDNEQFF.

V and J are TRBV6-2 or TRBV6-3 and TRBJ2-5; TRBD2 might be the D (6 bases). This CDR3 spans 14 amino acids. Germline V gene data show CDR1 as MNHEY and CDR2 as SVGEGT. Trimming removed 6 bases from V and 2 bases from J, with 13 bases in between. This CDR3 reads CASRVPSEQETQYF. In DNA form, the CDR3 reads TGTGCCAGCAGGGTACCTAGCGAGCAAGAGACCCAGTACTTC.